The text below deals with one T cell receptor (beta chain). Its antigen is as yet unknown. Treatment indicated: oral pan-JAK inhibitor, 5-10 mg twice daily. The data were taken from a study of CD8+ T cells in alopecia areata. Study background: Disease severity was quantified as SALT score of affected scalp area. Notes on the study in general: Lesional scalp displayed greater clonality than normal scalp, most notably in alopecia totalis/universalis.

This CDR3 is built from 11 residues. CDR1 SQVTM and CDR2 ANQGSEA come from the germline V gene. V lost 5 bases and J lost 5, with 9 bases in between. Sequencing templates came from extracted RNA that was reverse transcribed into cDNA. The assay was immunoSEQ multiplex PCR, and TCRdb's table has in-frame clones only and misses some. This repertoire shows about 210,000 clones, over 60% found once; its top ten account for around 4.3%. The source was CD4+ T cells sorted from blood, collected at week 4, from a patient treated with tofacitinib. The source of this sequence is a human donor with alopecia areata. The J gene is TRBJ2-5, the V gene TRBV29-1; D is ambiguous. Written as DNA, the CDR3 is TGCAGCGTTCGAGCCGTCGAGACCCAGTACTTC. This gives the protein CSVRAVETQYF.